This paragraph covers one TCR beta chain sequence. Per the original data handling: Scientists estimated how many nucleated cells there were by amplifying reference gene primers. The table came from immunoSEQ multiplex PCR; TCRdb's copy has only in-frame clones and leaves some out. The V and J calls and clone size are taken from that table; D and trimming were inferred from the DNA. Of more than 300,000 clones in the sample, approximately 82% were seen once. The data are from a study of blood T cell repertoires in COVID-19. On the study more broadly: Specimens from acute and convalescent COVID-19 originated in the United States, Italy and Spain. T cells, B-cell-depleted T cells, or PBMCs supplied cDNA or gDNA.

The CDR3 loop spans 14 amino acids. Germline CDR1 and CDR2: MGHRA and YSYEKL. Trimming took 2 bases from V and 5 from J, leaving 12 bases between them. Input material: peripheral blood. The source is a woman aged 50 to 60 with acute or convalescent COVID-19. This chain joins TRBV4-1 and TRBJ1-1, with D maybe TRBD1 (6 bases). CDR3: CASSQFRGGTEAFF. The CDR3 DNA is TGCGCCAGCAGCCAATTTAGGGGGGGAACTGAAGCTTTCTTT.